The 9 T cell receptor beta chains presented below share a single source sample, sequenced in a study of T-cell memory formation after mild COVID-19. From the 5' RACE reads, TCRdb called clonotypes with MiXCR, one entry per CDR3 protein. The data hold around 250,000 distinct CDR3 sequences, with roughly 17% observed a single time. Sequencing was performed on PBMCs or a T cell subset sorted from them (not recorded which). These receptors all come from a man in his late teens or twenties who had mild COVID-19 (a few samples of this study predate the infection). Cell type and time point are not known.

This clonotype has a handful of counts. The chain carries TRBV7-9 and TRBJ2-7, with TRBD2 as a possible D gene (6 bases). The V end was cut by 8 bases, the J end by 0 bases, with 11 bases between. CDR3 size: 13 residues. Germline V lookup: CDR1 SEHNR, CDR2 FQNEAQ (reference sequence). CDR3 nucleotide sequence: TGTGCCAGCTCCCGGGAGAGCTCCTACGAGCAGTACTTC. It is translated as CASSRESSYEQYF.

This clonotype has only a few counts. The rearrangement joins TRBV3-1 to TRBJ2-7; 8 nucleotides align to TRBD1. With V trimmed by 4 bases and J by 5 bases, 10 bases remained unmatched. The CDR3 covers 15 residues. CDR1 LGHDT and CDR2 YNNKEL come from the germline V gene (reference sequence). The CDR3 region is CASSPRRTGTNEQYF. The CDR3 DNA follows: TGTGCCAGCAGCCCGCGAAGGACAGGGACGAACGAGCAGTACTTC.

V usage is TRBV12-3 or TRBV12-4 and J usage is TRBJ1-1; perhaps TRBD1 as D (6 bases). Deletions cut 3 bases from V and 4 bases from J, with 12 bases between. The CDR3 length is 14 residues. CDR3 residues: CASSLIWGATEAFF. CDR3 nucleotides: TGTGCCAGCAGTTTGATATGGGGGGCCACTGAAGCTTTCTTT.

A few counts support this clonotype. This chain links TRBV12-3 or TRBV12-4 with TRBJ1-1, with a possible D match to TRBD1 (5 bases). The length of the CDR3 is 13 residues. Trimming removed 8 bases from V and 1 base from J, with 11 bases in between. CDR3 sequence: CASSRQQNTEAFF. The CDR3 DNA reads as TGTGCCAGCTCCCGACAGCAGAACACTGAAGCTTTCTTT.

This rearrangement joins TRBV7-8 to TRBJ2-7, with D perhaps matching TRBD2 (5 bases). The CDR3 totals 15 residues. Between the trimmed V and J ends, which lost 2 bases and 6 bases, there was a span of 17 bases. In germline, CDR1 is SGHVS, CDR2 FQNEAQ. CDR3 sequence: CASSLRETRASEQYV. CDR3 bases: TGTGCCAGCAGCTTAAGGGAGACAAGGGCGAGCGAGCAGTACGTC.

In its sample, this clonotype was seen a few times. This chain's CDR3 is CASGQGYEQYF. Here the CDR3 DNA reads TGTGCCAGCGGGCAGGGATACGAGCAGTACTTC. The chain has TRBV6-2 or TRBV6-3 and TRBJ2-7, with D tentatively TRBD1 (5 bases). There are 11 residues in the CDR3. Per the germline V gene, CDR1 is MNHEY and CDR2 is SVGEGT. The V and J ends lost 8 bases and 4 bases respectively, with 9 bases between them.

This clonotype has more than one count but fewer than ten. The CDR3 nucleotides are TGTGCTAGTGGTCCCTCCTCTGGTCAGCCCCAGCATTTT. Its protein is CASGPSSGQPQHF. The V call is TRBV12-5, the J call TRBJ1-5; unclear D gene. This CDR3 spans 13 amino acids. V lost 5 bases and J 6 bases, leaving 11 bases between the germline ends. Germline V CDR1 and CDR2: LGHNT, FRNRAP.

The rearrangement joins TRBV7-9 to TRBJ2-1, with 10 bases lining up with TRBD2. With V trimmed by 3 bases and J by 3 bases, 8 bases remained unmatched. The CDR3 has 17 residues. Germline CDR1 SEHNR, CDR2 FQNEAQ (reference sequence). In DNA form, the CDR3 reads TGTGCCAGCAGCTTTTCTAGCGGGGGCCAAAGCTACAATGAGCAGTTCTTC. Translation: CASSFSSGGQSYNEQFF.

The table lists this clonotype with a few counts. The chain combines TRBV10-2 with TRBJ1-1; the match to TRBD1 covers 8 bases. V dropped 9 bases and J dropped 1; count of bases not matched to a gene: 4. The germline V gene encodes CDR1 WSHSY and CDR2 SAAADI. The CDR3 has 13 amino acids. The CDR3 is CASEDRANTEAFF. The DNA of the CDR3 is TGCGCCAGTGAGGACAGGGCGAACACTGAAGCTTTCTTT.